A single sample gave rise to the 2 T cell receptor beta chains below, sequenced in a study of CD8 T cells in cerebrospinal fluid in Alzheimer's disease. With the 10x single-cell sequencing reads reprocessed, TCRdb shows one record per CDR3 protein and no DNA. The listing contains approximately 470 distinct CDR3 sequences. The specimen was cerebrospinal fluid. These receptors came from a human donor with Alzheimer's disease.

This clonotype is called large based on its frequency. V gene TRBV12-5 combines with J gene TRBJ1-2; no DNA is available, so the TRBD1 call from TCRdb remains unchecked. From germline, CDR1 is LGHNT and CDR2 FRNRAP. The CDR3 consists of 15 residues. This CDR3 reads CASGSSGTRNYGYTF.

This clonotype is labeled medium-sized (0.01 to 0.1%) based on frequency. The rearrangement joins TRBV18 to TRBJ1-1; TCRdb gives TRBD1 as the D gene, but with no DNA this cannot be confirmed. Looked up from germline, CDR1 is KGHSH and CDR2 is LQKENI. The CDR3 loop spans 15 amino acids. CDR3 in amino acids: CASSLGGSGSYEAFF.